What follows describes a single T cell receptor beta chain. Its target is not known. The CDR3 has 15 amino acids. Germline V lookup: CDR1 MNHNS, CDR2 SASEGT. V lost 11 bases and J lost 0, with 17 bases in between. The data were obtained in a study of shared clonotypes between healthy human individuals. An assay was performed, and its level was deep. Per the original methods: ImmunoSEQ sequences covered only the junction and lacked quality scores; filtering therefore differed. TCRdb's table, derived via immunoSEQ multiplex PCR, lists solely in-frame clones and lacks some. That table is the source of V, J and clone size, and D and trimming were worked out from the DNA. Here the sample spans 110,000 or so clones, 55% to 70% being singletons. Overall study results and limits: Generation probabilities of non-shared clonotypes were lower (relative to those shared by all four donors).

The chain is built from TRBV6-1 and TRBJ1-5, with a possible D match to TRBD1 (5 bases). The sample was memory CD8+ T cells sorted from blood. The subset was: CD45RO+ cells pooled with CCR7-negative TemRA cells. The receptor was derived from a woman under 40 in good health. CDR3 in amino acids: CACDPGRLSNQPQHF. DNA of the CDR3: TGTGCCTGCGACCCGGGACGGCTTAGCAATCAGCCCCAGCATTTT.